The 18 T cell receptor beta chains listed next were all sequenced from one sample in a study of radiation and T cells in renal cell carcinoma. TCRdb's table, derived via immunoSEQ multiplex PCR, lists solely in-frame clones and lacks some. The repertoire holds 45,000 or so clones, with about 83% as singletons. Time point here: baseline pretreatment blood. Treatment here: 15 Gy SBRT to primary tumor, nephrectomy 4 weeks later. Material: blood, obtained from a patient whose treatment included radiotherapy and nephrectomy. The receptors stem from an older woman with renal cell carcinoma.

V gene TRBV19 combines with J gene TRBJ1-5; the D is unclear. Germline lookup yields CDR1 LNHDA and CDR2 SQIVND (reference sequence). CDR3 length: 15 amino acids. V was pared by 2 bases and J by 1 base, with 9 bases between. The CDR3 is CASSITGESNQPQHF. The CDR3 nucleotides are TGTGCCAGTAGTATAACTGGTGAGAGCAATCAGCCCCAGCATTTT.

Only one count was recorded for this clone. CDR3 protein: CASSLDGWETQYF. CDR3 DNA: TGTGCCAGCAGCTTAGATGGTTGGGAGACCCAGTACTTC. The chain employs TRBV7-9 and TRBJ2-5; no firm D call. This CDR3 comprises 13 residues. Trimming removed 1 base at V and 5 bases at J, with 8 bases between. Germline lookup yields CDR1 SEHNR and CDR2 FQNEAQ (reference sequence).

Written as DNA, the CDR3 is TGTGCCAGCAGGGGCGCTAGCGGCCCCACAGATACGCAGTATTTT. Translated, it gives CASRGASGPTDTQYF. The V call is TRBV9, the J call TRBJ2-3; 7 bases align to TRBD2. The CDR3 length is 15 residues. Germline V gene lookup returns CDR1 SGDLS and CDR2 YYNGEE. Trimming removed 5 bases from V and 2 bases from J; junction bases left unmatched: 8.

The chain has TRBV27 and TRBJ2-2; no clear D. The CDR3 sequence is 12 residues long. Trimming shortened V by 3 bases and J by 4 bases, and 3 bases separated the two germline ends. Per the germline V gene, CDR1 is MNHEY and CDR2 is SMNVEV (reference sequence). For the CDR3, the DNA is TGTGCCAGCAGTTTTACCACCGGGGAGCTGTTTTTT. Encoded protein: CASSFTTGELFF.

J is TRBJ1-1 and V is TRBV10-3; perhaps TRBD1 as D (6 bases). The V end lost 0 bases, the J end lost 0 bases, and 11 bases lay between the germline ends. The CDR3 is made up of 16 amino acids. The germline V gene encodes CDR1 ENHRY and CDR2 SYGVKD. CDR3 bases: TGTGCCATCAGTGAGTCGTCGGGGGCTTTGAACACTGAAGCTTTCTTT. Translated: CAISESSGALNTEAFF.

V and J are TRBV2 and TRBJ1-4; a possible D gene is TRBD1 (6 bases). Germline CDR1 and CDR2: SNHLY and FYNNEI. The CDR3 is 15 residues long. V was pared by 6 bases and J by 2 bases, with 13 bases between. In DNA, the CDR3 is TGTGCCAGCAGACTACAGGGCCAGACTAATGAAAAACTGTTTTTT. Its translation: CASRLQGQTNEKLFF.

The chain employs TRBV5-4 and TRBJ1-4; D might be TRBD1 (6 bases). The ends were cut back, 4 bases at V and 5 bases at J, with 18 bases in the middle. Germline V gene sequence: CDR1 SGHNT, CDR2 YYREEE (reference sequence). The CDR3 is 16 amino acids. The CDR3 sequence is CASSTWRGGGNEKLFF. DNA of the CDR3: TGTGCCAGCAGCACCTGGCGCGGGGGGGGCAATGAAAAACTGTTTTTT.

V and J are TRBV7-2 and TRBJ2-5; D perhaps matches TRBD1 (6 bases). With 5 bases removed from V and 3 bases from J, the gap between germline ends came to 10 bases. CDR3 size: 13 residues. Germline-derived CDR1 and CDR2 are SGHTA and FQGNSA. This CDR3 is CASSLNREETQYF. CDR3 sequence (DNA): TGTGCCAGCAGCCTAAACAGGGAAGAGACCCAGTACTTC. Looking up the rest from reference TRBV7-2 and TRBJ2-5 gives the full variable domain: GAGVSQSPSNKVTEKGKDVELRCDPISGHTALYWYRQSLGQGLEFLIYFQGNSAPDKSGLPSDRFSAERTGGSVSTLTIQRTQQEDSAVYLCASSLNREETQYFGPGTRLLVL.

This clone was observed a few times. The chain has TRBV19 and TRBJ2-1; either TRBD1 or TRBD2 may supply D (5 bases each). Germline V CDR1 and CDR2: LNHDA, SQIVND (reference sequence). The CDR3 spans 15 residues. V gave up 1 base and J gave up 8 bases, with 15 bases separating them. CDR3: CASSIVSGDGDEQFF. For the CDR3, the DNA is TGTGCCAGTAGTATAGTATCTGGGGACGGGGATGAGCAGTTCTTC.

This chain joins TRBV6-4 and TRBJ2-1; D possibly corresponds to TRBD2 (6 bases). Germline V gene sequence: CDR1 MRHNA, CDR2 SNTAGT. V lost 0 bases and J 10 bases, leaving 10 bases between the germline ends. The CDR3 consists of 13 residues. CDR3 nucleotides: TGTGCCAGCAGTGACTCGGAGGGATTGGAGCAGTTCTTC. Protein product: CASSDSEGLEQFF.

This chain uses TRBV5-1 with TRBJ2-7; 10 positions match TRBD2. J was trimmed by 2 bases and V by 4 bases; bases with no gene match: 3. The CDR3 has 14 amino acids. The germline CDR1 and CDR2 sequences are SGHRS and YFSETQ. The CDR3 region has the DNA TGCGCCAGCAGCCCCGGACTAGCGGCCTACGAGCAGTACTTC. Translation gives CASSPGLAAYEQYF.

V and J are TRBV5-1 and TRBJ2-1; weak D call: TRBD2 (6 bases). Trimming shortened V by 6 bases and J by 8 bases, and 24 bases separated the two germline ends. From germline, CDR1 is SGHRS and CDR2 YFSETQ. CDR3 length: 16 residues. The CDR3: CASKDILSGEPYEQFF. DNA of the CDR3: TGCGCCAGCAAGGATATCCTATCGGGGGAGCCCTATGAGCAGTTCTTC.

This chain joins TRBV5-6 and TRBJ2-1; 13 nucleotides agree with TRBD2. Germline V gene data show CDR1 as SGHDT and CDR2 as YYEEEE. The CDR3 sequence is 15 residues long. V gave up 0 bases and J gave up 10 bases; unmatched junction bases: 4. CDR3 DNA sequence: TGTGCCAGCAGCTTGGGACTAGCGGGGGGTAACGAGCAGTTCTTC. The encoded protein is CASSLGLAGGNEQFF.

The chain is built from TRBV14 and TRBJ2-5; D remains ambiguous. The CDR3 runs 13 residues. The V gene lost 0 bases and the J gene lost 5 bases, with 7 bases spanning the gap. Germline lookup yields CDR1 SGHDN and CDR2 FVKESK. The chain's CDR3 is CASSQDLTETQYF. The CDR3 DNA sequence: TGTGCCAGCAGCCAAGACCTAACGGAGACCCAGTACTTC.

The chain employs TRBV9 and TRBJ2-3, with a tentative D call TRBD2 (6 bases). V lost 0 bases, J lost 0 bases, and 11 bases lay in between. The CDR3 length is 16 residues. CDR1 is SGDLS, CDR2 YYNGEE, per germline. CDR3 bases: TGTGCCAGCAGCGTAGAAGACGGGAGAAGCACAGATACGCAGTATTTT. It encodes CASSVEDGRSTDTQYF.

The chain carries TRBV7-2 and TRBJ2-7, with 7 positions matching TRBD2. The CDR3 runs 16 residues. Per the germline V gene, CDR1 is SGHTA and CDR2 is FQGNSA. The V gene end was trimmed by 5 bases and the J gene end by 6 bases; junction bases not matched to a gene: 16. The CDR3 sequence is CASSNQVSGIVGEQYF. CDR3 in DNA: TGTGCCAGCAGCAATCAGGTGAGCGGGATTGTCGGCGAGCAGTACTTC.

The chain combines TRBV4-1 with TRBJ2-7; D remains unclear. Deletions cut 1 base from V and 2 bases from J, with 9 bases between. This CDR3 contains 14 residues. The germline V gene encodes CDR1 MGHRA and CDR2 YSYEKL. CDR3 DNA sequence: TGCGCCAGCAGCCAAGTGGCAGGAACCTACGAGCAGTACTTC. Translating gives CASSQVAGTYEQYF.

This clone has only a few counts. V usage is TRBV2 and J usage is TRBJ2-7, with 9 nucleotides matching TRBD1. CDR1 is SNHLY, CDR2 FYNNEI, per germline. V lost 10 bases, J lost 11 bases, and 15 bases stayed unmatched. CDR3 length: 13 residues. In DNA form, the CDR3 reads TGTGCCACCCGGGACAGGGCTCTCGGTGGGGAGTACTTC. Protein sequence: CATRDRALGGEYF. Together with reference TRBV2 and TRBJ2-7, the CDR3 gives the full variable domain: EPEVTQTPSHQVTQMGQEVILRCVPISNHLYFYWYRQILGQKVEFLVSFYNNEISEKSEIFDDQFSVERPDGSNFTLKIRSTKLEDSAMYFCATRDRALGGEYFGPGTRLTVT.